The 21 T cell receptor beta chains below come from one sample, sequenced in a study of immune cell composition in non-small cell lung cancer (dated by TCRdb to the late 2010s). Libraries were constructed by the immunoSEQ multiplex PCR assay. The table was pulled from immuneACCESS by TCRdb, which kept in-frame rearrangements only. Such tables lose some clones; where checked, under half of the loss comes from unresolved V genes, and the rest has no known cause. The sample has 11,000 to 15,000 clones on record, roughly 73% of them singletons. The ten largest clones take up roughly an eighth of the sample. The sample comprised lung tumor tissue. The receptors shown here come from a human donor with non-small cell lung cancer.

The V call is TRBV9, the J call TRBJ2-1, with TRBD1 identical over 7 bases. The CDR3 extends over 17 amino acids. Per the germline V gene, CDR1 is SGDLS and CDR2 is YYNGEE. The J segment lost 8 bases and the V segment lost 0 bases, leaving 14 bases of the junction unmatched. Here the CDR3 reads CASSVGSRAGGGDEQFF. In DNA, the CDR3 is TGTGCCAGCAGCGTAGGAAGTAGGGCAGGGGGTGGCGATGAGCAGTTCTTC.

The V and J genes are TRBV11-3 and TRBJ2-1; 10 bases match TRBD2. CDR3 length: 15 residues. The junction had 5 bases not matched to a gene; V was cut back by 3 bases and J by 6 bases. Germline CDR1 and CDR2: SGHNT and YENEEA. The CDR3 DNA is TGTGCCAGCAGCTTTTCGGGACTAGCGACCAATGAGCAGTTCTTC. Amino acids: CASSFSGLATNEQFF.

A remark on this clone: Mismatch with germline at one junction end may stem from a read error. The V gene is TRBV5-1, the J gene TRBJ2-2; D not resolved. This CDR3 spans 15 amino acids. Germline assignment: CDR1 SGHRS and CDR2 YFSETQ. The chain's CDR3 is CASSPEQTYTGELFF. The CDR3, as DNA: TGCGCCAGCAGCCCGGAACAGACATACACTGGGGAGCTGTTTTTT.

The chain uses TRBV11-2 and TRBJ2-5; 8 nucleotides agree with TRBD2. This CDR3 is built from 16 residues. CDR1 and CDR2 from the germline V gene are SGHAT and FQNNGV. J was trimmed by 5 bases and V by 1 base; bases with no gene match: 9. The CDR3 region has the DNA TGTGCCAGCAGCTTAGGAACACGGGGGGGCAAGGAGACCCAGTACTTC. This encodes CASSLGTRGGKETQYF.

V usage is TRBV5-4 and J usage is TRBJ2-5; 11 nucleotides agree with TRBD2. V was clipped by 4 bases and J by 13 bases; unmatched bases: 18. CDR1 is SGHNT, CDR2 YYREEE, per germline (reference sequence). The CDR3 spans 16 residues. The CDR3 nucleotides are TGTGCCAGCAGCCCACTCCTCGAGGCTAGCGGGGGGCCAACGTACTTC. This gives the protein CASSPLLEASGGPTYF.

This clone was seen a handful of times. This chain uses TRBV7-2 with TRBJ2-3, with 7 bases identical to TRBD2. V was pared by 5 bases and J by 7 bases, with 15 bases of the junction left unmatched. There are 16 residues in the CDR3. Germline V gene lookup returns CDR1 SGHTA and CDR2 FQGNSA. CDR3 residues: CASSLNPGTTGNTQYF. DNA of the CDR3: TGTGCCAGCAGCCTAAACCCCGGGACTACCGGAAATACGCAGTATTTT.

The chain employs TRBV5-8 and TRBJ2-5; 9 bases fit TRBD1. There are 14 residues in the CDR3. Germline V gives CDR1 SGHTS, CDR2 YDEGEE. V shed 5 bases and J 5 bases; nucleotides not matched to a gene: 7. The CDR3, as DNA: TGTGCCAGCAGGCACAGGGGGCCCTTGGAGACCCAGTACTTC. It specifies CASRHRGPLETQYF.

The V call is TRBV5-1, the J call TRBJ2-1, with 13 bases identical to TRBD2. Germline V lookup: CDR1 SGHRS, CDR2 YFSETQ. V dropped 4 bases and J dropped 3; count of bases not matched to a gene: 4. The CDR3 extends over 16 amino acids. CDR3 sequence reads: CASSVGTSGIYNEQFF. CDR3 sequence (DNA): TGCGCCAGCAGCGTCGGGACTAGCGGGATCTACAATGAGCAGTTCTTC.

V and J are TRBV28 and TRBJ1-1; 7 bases agree with TRBD1. The CDR3 totals 15 residues. J lost 0 bases, V lost 6 bases, and 7 bases had no gene match. Germline values: CDR1 MDHEN, CDR2 SYDVKM. The CDR3 DNA is TGTGCCAGCAGGTTCTCCGACAGGGTGAACACTGAAGCTTTCTTT. It codes for CASRFSDRVNTEAFF.

The chain joins TRBV18 to TRBJ1-5; maybe TRBD1 (6 bases). V lost 5 bases, J lost 3 bases, and 11 bases lay in between. The CDR3 extends over 14 amino acids. CDR1 KGHSH and CDR2 LQKENI come from the germline V gene. CDR3: CASSGTRDNQPQHF. In DNA, the CDR3 is TGTGCCAGCTCAGGGACAAGAGACAATCAGCCCCAGCATTTT.

The sample holds one count of this clone. The CDR3 reads CATTWGLAGDTSTDTQYF. The CDR3 DNA is TGTGCCACGACGTGGGGGCTAGCGGGAGACACTAGCACAGATACGCAGTATTTT. This chain joins TRBV28 and TRBJ2-3; the match to TRBD2 covers 10 bases. CDR1 is MDHEN and CDR2 is SYDVKM in the germline V gene. CDR3 length: 18 residues. J lost 0 bases, V lost 10 bases, and 16 bases had no gene match.

This rearrangement joins TRBV29-1 to TRBJ1-2; D gene unclear. Trimming left V 6 bases short and J 5 bases short, with 19 bases between. This CDR3 spans 14 amino acids. The germline V gene has CDR1 SQVTM and CDR2 ANQGSEA. The CDR3 DNA follows: TGCAGCGTGGTCCTTGCGGGTGGAGGGTATGGCTACACCTTC. Translation: CSVVLAGGGYGYTF.

The chain is built from TRBV28 and TRBJ1-2; D is possibly TRBD1 (5 bases). Germline V gene lookup returns CDR1 MDHEN and CDR2 SYDVKM. This CDR3 spans 14 amino acids. The ends were cut back, 4 bases at V and 4 bases at J, with 13 bases in the middle. CDR3: CASSYVSGFYGYTF. In DNA form, the CDR3 reads TGTGCCAGCAGTTACGTATCAGGGTTCTATGGCTACACCTTC.

This chain joins TRBV7-2 and TRBJ1-1; the D is unclear. Trimming cost V 5 bases and J 0 bases, with 16 bases left between them. This CDR3 contains 16 residues. The V gene's germline CDR1 is SGHTA and CDR2 FQGNSA. The CDR3 sequence: CASSLQPIDLNTEAFF. The CDR3 region has the DNA TGTGCCAGCAGCCTGCAGCCGATAGACTTGAACACTGAAGCTTTCTTT. Complete variable domain (other parts from reference TRBV7-2 and TRBJ1-1): GAGVSQSPSNKVTEKGKDVELRCDPISGHTALYWYRQSLGQGLEFLIYFQGNSAPDKSGLPSDRFSAERTGGSVSTLTIQRTQQEDSAVYLCASSLQPIDLNTEAFFGQGTRLTVV.

The V and J genes are TRBV7-3 and TRBJ2-3; 14 nucleotides agree with TRBD2. The germline CDR1 and CDR2 sequences are SGHTA and FQGTGA. V shed 5 bases and J 10 bases; nucleotides not matched to a gene: 11. The CDR3 has 16 residues. The CDR3 loop is CASSPGTSGRVGAQYF. The DNA of the CDR3 is TGTGCCAGCAGCCCGGGGACTAGCGGGAGAGTCGGGGCGCAGTATTTT.

V and J are TRBV5-4 and TRBJ2-7; 9 bases map to TRBD1. Germline V gene lookup returns CDR1 SGHNT and CDR2 YYREEE (reference sequence). This CDR3 is 13 amino acids long. With V trimmed by 9 bases and J by 6 bases, 10 bases remained unmatched. CDR3 coding DNA: TGTGCCATCCACCGGGACAGGGAGTCCGAGCAGTACTTC. Residues: CAIHRDRESEQYF. The full variable domain, in which reference TRBV5-4 and TRBJ2-7 provide the parts outside the CDR3, is ETGVTQSPTHLIKTRGQQVTLRCSSQSGHNTVSWYQQALGQGPQFIFQYYREEENGRGNFPPRFSGLQFPNYSSELNVNALELDDSALYLCAIHRDRESEQYFGPGTRLTVT.

V usage is TRBV19 and J usage is TRBJ1-5; D is ambiguous. V dropped 6 bases and J dropped 5 bases, with 14 bases sitting between them. Germline-derived CDR1 and CDR2 are LNHDA and SQIVND (reference sequence). This CDR3 comprises 14 residues. The CDR3 bases are TGTGCCAGTAGCCTCTCCCGTACGGATCAGCCCCAGCATTTT. It codes for CASSLSRTDQPQHF.

The chain joins TRBV5-1 to TRBJ2-7; 12 nucleotides line up with TRBD2. The CDR3 is 14 amino acids. V lost 7 bases and J lost 2; bases outside the gene matches: 4. Germline V gene sequence: CDR1 SGHRS, CDR2 YFSETQ. DNA of the CDR3: TGCGCCAGCCAACGGACTAGCGGGGCCTACGAGCAGTACTTC. This gives the protein CASQRTSGAYEQYF.

V and J are TRBV5-5 and TRBJ2-7; TRBD1 might be the D (5 bases). V was shortened by 4 bases and J by 5 bases, with 16 bases between the two germline ends. This CDR3 has 14 amino acids. Germline CDR1 reads SGHKS; CDR2 reads YYEKEE (reference sequence). The CDR3 DNA is TGTGCCAGCAGCCAAGACAGCAATTTCAACGAGCAGTACTTC. It codes for CASSQDSNFNEQYF.

The chain employs TRBV29-1 and TRBJ2-3, with D perhaps matching TRBD1 (5 bases). Germline loops: CDR1 SQVTM, CDR2 ANQGSEA. The V gene lost 6 bases and the J gene lost 0 bases, with 10 bases spanning the gap. The CDR3 sequence is 13 residues long. CDR3 in amino acids: CSVGRTSTDTQYF. CDR3 DNA: TGCAGCGTGGGGCGAACTAGCACAGATACGCAGTATTTT.

This chain links TRBV4-1 with TRBJ2-7, with D possibly TRBD1 on 6 matching bases. The CDR3 is 15 residues long. Per germline, CDR1 MGHRA and CDR2 YSYEKL. The V and J ends lost 0 bases and 0 bases respectively, with 9 bases between them. The chain's CDR3 is CASSQERQVSYEQYF. CDR3 coding DNA: TGCGCCAGCAGCCAAGAACGACAGGTCTCCTACGAGCAGTACTTC.